These 5 T cell receptor beta chains were sequenced from one sample in a study of CD8+ T cells in alopecia areata. RNA extraction and reverse transcription yielded cDNA as sequencing template. Produced via immunoSEQ multiplex PCR; TCRdb's table is partial and in-frame only. The data contain about 220,000 clones, around three fifths of them singletons. Treatment indicated: oral pan-JAK inhibitor, 5-10 mg twice daily. The source was CD4+ T cells sorted from blood, collected at week 4, from a patient treated with tofacitinib. These receptors came from a human donor with alopecia areata.

This clone was counted between two and nine times. The chain links TRBV5-1 to TRBJ2-3, with a weak D call TRBD2 (6 bases). The CDR3 covers 15 residues. CDR1 and CDR2 (germline): SGHRS, YFSETQ. The ends were cut back, 1 base at V and 2 bases at J, with 11 bases in the middle. Here the CDR3 DNA reads TGCGCCAGCAGCTTGAGAGGACTAACCACAGATACGCAGTATTTT. This codes for CASSLRGLTTDTQYF. The variable domain in full, with the rest retrieved from reference TRBV5-1 and TRBJ2-3, is KAGVTQTPRYLIKTRGQQVTLSCSPISGHRSVSWYQQTPGQGLQFLFEYFSETQRNKGNFPGRFSGRQFSNSRSEMNVSTLELGDSALYLCASSLRGLTTDTQYFGPGTRLTVL.

This clone was seen only a few times. The J gene is TRBJ2-7, the V gene TRBV14; D is unresolved. The CDR3 extends over 15 amino acids. V was shortened by 1 base and J by 5 bases, with 15 bases between the two germline ends. Germline-derived CDR1 and CDR2 are SGHDN and FVKESK. CDR3 loop: CASSQGSRPRNEQYF. The CDR3 nucleotides read TGTGCCAGCAGCCAAGGCAGCAGGCCAAGGAACGAGCAGTACTTC.

Only a few counts were recorded for this clone. This chain uses TRBV7-7 with TRBJ2-3; 10 nucleotides agree with TRBD2. The V segment lost 5 bases and the J segment 5 bases; nucleotides outside the gene matches: 7. This CDR3 is 15 amino acids long. The germline CDR1 and CDR2 sequences are SSHAT and FNYEAQ (reference sequence). As DNA, the CDR3 is TGTGCCAGCAGCCCCAAAAGCGGGGGGGGAGATACGCAGTATTTT. Protein product: CASSPKSGGGDTQYF.

The chain joins TRBV19 to TRBJ2-1; 8 bases align to TRBD1. CDR1 and CDR2 from the germline V gene are LNHDA and SQIVND (reference sequence). Trimming removed 6 bases from V and 6 bases from J; junction bases left unmatched: 10. This CDR3 has 15 amino acids. The CDR3 here is CASRVRPDRGNEQFF. For the CDR3, the DNA is TGTGCCAGTAGGGTACGGCCCGACAGGGGCAATGAGCAGTTCTTC. The full variable domain, in which reference TRBV19 and TRBJ2-1 provide the parts outside the CDR3, is DGGITQSPKYLFRKEGQNVTLSCEQNLNHDAMYWYRQDPGQGLRLIYYSQIVNDFQKGDIAEGYSVSREKKESFPLTVTSAQKNPTAFYLCASRVRPDRGNEQFFGPGTRLTVL.

A single count supports this clone. This chain uses TRBV14 with TRBJ1-2; D gene unclear. Trimming removed 6 bases at V and 8 bases at J, with 16 bases between. The CDR3 contains 13 residues. Germline V lookup: CDR1 SGHDN, CDR2 FVKESK. The CDR3 region is CASRDSLISGYTF. For the CDR3, the DNA is TGTGCCAGCAGGGACTCTCTTATTTCGGGCTACACCTTC. Full variable domain (remainder filled in from reference TRBV14 and TRBJ1-2): EAGVTQFPSHSVIEKGQTVTLRCDPISGHDNLYWYRRVMGKEIKFLLHFVKESKQDESGMPNNRFLAERTGGTYSTLKVQPAELEDSGVYFCASRDSLISGYTFGSGTRLTVV.